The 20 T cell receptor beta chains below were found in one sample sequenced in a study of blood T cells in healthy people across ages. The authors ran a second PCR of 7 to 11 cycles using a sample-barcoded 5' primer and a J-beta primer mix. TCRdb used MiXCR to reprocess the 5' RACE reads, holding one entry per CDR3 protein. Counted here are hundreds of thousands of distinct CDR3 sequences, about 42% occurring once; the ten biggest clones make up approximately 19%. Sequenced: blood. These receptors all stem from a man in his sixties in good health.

The CDR3 loop is CASSSGQGKKAFF. In nucleotides, the CDR3 is TGTGCCAGCAGTTCCGGACAGGGGAAGAAAGCTTTCTTT. The chain combines TRBV12-3 or TRBV12-4 with TRBJ1-1, with 9 positions matching TRBD1. The CDR3 has 13 amino acids. V was clipped by 4 bases and J by 9 bases; unmatched bases: 6.

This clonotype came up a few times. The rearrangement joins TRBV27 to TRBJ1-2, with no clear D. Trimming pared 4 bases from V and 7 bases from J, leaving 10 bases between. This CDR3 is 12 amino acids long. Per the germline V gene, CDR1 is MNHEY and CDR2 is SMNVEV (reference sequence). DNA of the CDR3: TGTGCCAGCAGTTCGGCAGTTTCTGGCTACACCTTC. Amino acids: CASSSAVSGYTF.

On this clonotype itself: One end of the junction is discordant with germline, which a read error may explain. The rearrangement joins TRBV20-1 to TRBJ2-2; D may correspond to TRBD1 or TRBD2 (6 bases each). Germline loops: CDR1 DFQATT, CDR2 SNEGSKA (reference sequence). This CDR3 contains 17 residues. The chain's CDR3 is CSARVAGQALNTAELFF. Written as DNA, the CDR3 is TGCAGTGCTAGAGTGGCGGGACAAGCACTAAACACCGCGGAGCTGTTTTTT.

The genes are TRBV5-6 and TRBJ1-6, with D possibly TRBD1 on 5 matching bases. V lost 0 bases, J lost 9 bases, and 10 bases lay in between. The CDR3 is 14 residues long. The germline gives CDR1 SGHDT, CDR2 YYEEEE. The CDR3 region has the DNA TGTGCCAGCAGCTTGGGAGTGGGGGTTTCACCCCTCCACTTT. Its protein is CASSLGVGVSPLHF.

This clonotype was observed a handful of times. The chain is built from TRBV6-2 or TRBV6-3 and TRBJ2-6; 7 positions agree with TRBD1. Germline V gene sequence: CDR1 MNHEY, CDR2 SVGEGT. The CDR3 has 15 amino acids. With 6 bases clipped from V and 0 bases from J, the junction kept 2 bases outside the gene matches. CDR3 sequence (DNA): TGTGCCAGCAGGCCAGGGGGCTCTGGGGCCAACGTCCTGACTTTC. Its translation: CASRPGGSGANVLTF.

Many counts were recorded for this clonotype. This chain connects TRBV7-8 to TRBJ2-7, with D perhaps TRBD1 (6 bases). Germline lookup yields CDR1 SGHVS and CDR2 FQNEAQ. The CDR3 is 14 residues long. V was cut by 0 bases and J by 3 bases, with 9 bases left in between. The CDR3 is CASSLAGQIYEQYF. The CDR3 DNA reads TGTGCCAGCAGCTTAGCTGGACAGATCTACGAGCAGTACTTC. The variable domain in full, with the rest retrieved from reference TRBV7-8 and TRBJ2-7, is GAGVSQSPRYKVAKRGQDVALRCDPISGHVSLFWYQQALGQGPEFLTYFQNEAQLDKSGLPSDRFFAERPEGSVSTLKIQRTQQEDSAVYLCASSLAGQIYEQYFGPGTRLTVT.

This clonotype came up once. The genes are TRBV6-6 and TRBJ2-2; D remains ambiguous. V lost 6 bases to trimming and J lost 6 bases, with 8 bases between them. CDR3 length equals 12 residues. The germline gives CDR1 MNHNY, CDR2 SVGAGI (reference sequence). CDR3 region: CASRGGSGELFF. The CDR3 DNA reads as TGTGCCAGCAGAGGTGGTTCCGGGGAGCTGTTTTTT.

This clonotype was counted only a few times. The CDR3 here is CASSLVPSRQTQYF. For the CDR3, the DNA is TGTGCCAGCAGTTTAGTTCCTAGTCGGCAGACCCAGTACTTC. This rearrangement joins TRBV12-3 or TRBV12-4 to TRBJ2-5; D uncertain. Trimming cost V 1 base and J 6 bases, with 12 bases left between them. This CDR3 comprises 14 residues.

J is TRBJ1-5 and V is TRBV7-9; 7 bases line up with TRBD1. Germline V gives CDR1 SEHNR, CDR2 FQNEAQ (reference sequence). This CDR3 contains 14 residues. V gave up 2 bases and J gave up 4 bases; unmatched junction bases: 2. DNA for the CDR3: TGTGCCAGCAGCTTATCGACAGGGAATCAGCCCCAGCATTTT. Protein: CASSLSTGNQPQHF.

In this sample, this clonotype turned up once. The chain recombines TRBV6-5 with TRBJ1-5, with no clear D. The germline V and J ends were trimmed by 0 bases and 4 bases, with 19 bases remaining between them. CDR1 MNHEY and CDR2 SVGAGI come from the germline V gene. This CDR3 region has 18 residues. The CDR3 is CASSYSKRGPDGNQPQHF. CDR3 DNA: TGTGCCAGCAGTTACTCGAAGCGAGGCCCGGACGGAAATCAGCCCCAGCATTTT.

CDR3 protein: CASSLADSRNYGYTF. In nucleotides, the CDR3 is TGTGCCAGCAGTTTAGCAGACAGCAGAAACTATGGCTACACCTTC. The genes are TRBV12-3 or TRBV12-4 and TRBJ1-2; possible D gene TRBD1, 5 bases. V was pared by 0 bases and J by 2 bases, with 10 bases between. The CDR3 is 15 amino acids.

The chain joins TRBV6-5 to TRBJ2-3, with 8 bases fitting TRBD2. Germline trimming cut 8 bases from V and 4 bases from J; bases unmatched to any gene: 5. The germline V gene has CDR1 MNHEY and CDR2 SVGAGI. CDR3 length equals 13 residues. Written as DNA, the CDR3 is TGTGCCAGCGCCGGGGGGGGCGCAGATACGCAGTATTTT. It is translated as CASAGGGADTQYF.

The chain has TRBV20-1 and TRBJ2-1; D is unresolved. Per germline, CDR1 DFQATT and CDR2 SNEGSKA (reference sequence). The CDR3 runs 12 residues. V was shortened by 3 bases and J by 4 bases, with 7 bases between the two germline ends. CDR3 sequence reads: CSASLGYNEQFF. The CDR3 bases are TGCAGTGCTAGTCTAGGATACAATGAGCAGTTCTTC.

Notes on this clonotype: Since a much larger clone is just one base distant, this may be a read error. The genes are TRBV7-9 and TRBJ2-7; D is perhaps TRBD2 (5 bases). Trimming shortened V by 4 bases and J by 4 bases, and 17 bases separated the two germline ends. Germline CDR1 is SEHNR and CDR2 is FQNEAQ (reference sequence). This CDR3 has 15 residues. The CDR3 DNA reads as TGTGCCAGCAGCTCAGGTGGCCAGAGGGCTTACGAGCAGTACTTC. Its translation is CASSSGGQRAYEQYF. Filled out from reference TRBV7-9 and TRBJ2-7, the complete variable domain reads DTGVSQNPRHKITKRGQNVTFRCDPISEHNRLYWYRQTLGQGPEFLTYFQNEAQLEKSRLLSDRFSAERPKGSFSTLEIQRTEQGDSAMYLCASSSGGQRAYEQYFGPGTRLTVT.

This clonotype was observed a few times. For the CDR3, the DNA is TGTGCCAGCAGCTCGGACAGGGGCCTAATTAGCTCCTACGAGCAGTACTTC. Translating it yields CASSSDRGLISSYEQYF. This chain links TRBV6-2 or TRBV6-3 with TRBJ2-7; 9 bases map to TRBD1. The CDR3 is 17 amino acids. CDR1 and CDR2 from the germline V gene are MNHEY and SVGEGT. The V segment lost 6 bases and the J segment 0 bases; nucleotides outside the gene matches: 12.

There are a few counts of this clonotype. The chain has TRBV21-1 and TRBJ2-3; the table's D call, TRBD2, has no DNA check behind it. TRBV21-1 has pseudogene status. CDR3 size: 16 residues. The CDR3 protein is CASSPSPSREGDTQYF. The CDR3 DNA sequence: TGTGCCAGCAGCCCGTCTCCCTCCAGGGAAGGCGATACGCAGTATTTT.

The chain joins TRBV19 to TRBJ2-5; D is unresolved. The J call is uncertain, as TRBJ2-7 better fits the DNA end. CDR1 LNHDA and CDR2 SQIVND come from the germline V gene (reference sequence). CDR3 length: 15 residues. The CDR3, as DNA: TGTGCCAGTAGTATAAACAGTTCCCCCTCCTACGAGCAGTACTTC. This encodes CASSINSSPSYEQYF.

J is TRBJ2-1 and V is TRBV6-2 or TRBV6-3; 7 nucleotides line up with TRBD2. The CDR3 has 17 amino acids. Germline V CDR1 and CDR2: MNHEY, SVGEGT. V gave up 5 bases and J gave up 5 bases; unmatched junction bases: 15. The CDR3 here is CASSLGWGGSWNNEQFF. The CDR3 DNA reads TGTGCCAGCAGTCTCGGTTGGGGGGGGAGCTGGAACAATGAGCAGTTCTTC.

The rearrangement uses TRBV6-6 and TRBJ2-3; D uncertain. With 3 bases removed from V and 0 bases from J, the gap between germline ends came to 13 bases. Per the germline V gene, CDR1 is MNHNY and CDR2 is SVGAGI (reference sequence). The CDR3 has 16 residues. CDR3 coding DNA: TGTGCCAGCAGTTATTATGGGCCCGCTAGCACAGATACGCAGTATTTT. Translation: CASSYYGPASTDTQYF.

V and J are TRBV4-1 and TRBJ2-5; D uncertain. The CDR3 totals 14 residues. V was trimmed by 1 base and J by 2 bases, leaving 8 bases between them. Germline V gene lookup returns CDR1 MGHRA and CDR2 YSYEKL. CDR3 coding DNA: TGCGCCAGCAGCCAAGCGACGACACAAGAGACCCAGTACTTC. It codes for CASSQATTQETQYF.